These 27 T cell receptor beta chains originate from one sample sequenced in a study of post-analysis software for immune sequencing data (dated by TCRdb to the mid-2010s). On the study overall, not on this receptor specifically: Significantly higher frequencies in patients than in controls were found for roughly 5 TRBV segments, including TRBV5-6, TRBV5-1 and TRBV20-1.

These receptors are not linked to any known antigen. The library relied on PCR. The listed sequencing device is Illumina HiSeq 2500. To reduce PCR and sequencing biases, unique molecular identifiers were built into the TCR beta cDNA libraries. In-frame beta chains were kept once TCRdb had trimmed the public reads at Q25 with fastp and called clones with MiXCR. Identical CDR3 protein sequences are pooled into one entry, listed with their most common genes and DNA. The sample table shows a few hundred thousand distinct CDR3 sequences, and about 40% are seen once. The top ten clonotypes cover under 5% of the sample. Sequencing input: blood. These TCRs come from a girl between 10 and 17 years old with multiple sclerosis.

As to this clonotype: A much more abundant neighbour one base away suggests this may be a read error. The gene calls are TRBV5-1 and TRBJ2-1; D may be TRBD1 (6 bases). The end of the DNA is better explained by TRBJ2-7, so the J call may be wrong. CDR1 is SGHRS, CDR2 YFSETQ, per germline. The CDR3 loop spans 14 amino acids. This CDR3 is CASSWDTSYNEQYF. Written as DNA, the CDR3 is TGCGCCAGCAGCTGGGACACCTCCTACAATGAGCAGTACTTC.

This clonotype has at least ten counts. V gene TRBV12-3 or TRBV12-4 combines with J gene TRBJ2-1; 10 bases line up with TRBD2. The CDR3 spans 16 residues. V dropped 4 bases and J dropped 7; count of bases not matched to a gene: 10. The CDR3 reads CASSSLGAGGPNEQFF. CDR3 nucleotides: TGTGCCAGCAGTTCCCTAGGAGCGGGAGGGCCTAATGAGCAGTTCTTC.

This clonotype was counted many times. Written as DNA, the CDR3 is TGTGCCAGCAGCTTAAGTGCTAGCAATCAGCCCCAGCATTTT. Its translation: CASSLSASNQPQHF. The rearrangement links TRBV7-9 to TRBJ1-5; the D is unclear. Trimming removed 2 bases at V and 0 bases at J, with 5 bases between. The CDR3 loop spans 14 amino acids. CDR1 and CDR2 from the germline V gene are SEHNR and FQNEAQ (reference sequence).

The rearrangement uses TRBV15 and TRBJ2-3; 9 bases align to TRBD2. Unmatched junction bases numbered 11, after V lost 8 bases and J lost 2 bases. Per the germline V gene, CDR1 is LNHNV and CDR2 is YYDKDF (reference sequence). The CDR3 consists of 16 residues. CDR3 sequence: CATGGDTSGHTDTQYF. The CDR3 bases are TGTGCCACCGGCGGAGATACTAGCGGGCACACAGATACGCAGTATTTT.

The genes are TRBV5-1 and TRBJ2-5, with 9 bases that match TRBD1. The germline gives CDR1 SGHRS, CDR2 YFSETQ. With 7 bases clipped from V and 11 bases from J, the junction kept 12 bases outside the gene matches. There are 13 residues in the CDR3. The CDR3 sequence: CASAPGQGYGQYF. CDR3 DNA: TGCGCCAGCGCCCCGGGACAGGGCTACGGGCAGTACTTC.

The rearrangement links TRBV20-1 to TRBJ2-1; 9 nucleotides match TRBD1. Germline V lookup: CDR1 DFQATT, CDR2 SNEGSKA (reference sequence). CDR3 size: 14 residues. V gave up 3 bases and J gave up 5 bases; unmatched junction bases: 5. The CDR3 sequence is CSASDRGFNNEQFF. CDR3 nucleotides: TGCAGTGCTAGTGACAGGGGGTTCAACAATGAGCAGTTCTTC.

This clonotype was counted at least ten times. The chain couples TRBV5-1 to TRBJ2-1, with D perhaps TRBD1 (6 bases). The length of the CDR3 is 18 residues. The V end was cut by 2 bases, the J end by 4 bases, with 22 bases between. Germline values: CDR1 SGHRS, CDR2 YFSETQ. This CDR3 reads CASSLNSVGAISYNEQFF. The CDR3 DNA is TGCGCCAGCAGCTTAAACTCGGTGGGGGCAATTTCTTACAATGAGCAGTTCTTC.

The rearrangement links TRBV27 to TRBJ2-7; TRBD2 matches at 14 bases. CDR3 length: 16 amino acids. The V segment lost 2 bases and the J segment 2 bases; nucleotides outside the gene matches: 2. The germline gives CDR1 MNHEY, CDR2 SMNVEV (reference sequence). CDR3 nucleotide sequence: TGTGCCAGCAGTTTAGGGACTAGCGGGAGCGCCTACGAGCAGTACTTC. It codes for CASSLGTSGSAYEQYF.

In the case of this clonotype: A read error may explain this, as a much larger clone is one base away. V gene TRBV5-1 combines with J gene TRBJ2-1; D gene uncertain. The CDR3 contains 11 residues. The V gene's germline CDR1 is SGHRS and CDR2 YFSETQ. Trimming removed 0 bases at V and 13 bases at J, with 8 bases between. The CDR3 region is CASSLGVLQFF. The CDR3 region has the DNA TGCGCCAGCAGCTTGGGTGTTCTACAGTTCTTC.

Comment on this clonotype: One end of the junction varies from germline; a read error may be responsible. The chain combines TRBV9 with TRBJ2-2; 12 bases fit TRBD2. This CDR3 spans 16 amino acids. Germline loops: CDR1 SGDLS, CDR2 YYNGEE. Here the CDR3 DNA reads TGTGCCAGCAGCGCTAGACTAGCGGGAGTCACCGGGGAGCGGTTTTTT. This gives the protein CASSARLAGVTGERFF.

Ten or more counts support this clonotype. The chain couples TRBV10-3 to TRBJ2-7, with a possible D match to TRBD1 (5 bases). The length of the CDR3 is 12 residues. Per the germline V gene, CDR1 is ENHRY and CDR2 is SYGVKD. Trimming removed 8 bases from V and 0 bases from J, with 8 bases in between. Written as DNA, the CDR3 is TGTGCCATCGGGGCACGCTCCTACGAGCAGTACTTC. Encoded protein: CAIGARSYEQYF.

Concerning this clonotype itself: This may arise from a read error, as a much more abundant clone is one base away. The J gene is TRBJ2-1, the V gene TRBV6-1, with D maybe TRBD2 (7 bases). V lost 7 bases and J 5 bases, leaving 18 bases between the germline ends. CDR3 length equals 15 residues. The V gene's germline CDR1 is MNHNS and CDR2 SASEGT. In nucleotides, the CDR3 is TGTGCCAGCATACCGGGGGGCCGACCTCACAATGAGCAGTTCTTC. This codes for CASIPGGRPHNEQFF.

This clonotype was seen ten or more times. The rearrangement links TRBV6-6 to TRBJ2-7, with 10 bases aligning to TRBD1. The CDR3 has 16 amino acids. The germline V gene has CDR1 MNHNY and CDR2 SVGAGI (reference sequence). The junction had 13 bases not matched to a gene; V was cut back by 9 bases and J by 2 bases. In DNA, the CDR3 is TGTGCCAGTAAGTATGGCCCCGGGACAGGGGCCTACGAGCAGTACTTC. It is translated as CASKYGPGTGAYEQYF.

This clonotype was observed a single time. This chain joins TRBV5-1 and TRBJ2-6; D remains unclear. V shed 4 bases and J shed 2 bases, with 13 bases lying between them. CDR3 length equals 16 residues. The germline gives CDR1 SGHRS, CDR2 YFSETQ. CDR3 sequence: CASSPPLGTGANVLTF. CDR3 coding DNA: TGCGCCAGCAGCCCCCCGTTGGGGACTGGGGCCAACGTCCTGACTTTC.

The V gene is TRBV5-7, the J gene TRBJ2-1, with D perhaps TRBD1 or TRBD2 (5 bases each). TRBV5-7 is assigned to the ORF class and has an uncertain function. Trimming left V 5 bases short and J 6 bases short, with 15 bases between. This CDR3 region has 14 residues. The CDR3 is CASSSGTNFNEQFF. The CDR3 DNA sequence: TGTGCCAGCAGTTCCGGGACCAACTTCAATGAGCAGTTCTTC.

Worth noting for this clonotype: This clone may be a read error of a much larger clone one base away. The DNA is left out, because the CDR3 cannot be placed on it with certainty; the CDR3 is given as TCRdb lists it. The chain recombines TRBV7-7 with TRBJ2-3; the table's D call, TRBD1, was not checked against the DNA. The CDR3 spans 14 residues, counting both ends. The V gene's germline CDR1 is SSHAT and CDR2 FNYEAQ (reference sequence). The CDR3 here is CASSSSGPQDTQYF.

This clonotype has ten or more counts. CDR3 amino acids: CSARVFGGGTKGSYNEQFF. CDR3 coding DNA: TGCAGTGCTAGAGTCTTCGGGGGAGGGACGAAGGGGTCCTACAATGAGCAGTTCTTC. The chain employs TRBV20-1 and TRBJ2-1; 7 positions match TRBD2. The V and J ends lost 1 base and 1 base, in that order; junction bases with no gene match: 16. The CDR3 consists of 19 residues. Germline assignment: CDR1 DFQATT and CDR2 SNEGSKA (reference sequence).

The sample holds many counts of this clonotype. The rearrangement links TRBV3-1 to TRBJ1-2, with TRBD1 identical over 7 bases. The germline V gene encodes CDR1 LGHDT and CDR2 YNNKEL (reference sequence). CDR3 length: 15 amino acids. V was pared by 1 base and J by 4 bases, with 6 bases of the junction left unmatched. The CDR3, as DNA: TGTGCCAGCAGCCAAGGAGCAGGGGGAAGCTATGGCTACACCTTC. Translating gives CASSQGAGGSYGYTF.

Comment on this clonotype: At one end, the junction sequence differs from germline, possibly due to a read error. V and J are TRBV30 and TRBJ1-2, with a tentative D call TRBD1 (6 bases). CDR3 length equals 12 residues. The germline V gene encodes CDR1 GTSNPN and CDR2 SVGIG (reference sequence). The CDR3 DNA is TGTGCCTGGAGCCCGGACAGCTATGGCTGCACCTTC. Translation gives CAWSPDSYGCTF.

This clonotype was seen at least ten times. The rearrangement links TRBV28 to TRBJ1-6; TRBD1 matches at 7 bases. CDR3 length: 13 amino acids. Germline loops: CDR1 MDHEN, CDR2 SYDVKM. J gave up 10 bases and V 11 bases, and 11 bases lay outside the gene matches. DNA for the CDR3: TGTGCCGGATCGACAGGGACAGCCTCACCCCTCCACTTT. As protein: CAGSTGTASPLHF.

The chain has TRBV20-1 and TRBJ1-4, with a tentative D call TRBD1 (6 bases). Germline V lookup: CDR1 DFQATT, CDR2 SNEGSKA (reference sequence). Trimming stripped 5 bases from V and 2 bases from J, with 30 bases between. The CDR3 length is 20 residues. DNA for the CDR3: TGCAGTGCTTTGCCCGCTCCAGGGGAGCTTTACACCGCTACTAATGAAAAACTGTTTTTT. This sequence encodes CSALPAPGELYTATNEKLFF.

The chain's CDR3 is CASSLEKYETQYF. The CDR3 nucleotides read TGTGCCAGCAGCCTTGAAAAGTACGAGACCCAGTACTTC. This rearrangement joins TRBV14 to TRBJ2-5; no clear D. Per the germline V gene, CDR1 is SGHDN and CDR2 is FVKESK. This CDR3 comprises 13 residues. Trimming removed 4 bases from V and 5 bases from J, with 11 bases in between. Filled out from reference TRBV14 and TRBJ2-5, the complete variable domain reads EAGVTQFPSHSVIEKGQTVTLRCDPISGHDNLYWYRRVMGKEIKFLLHFVKESKQDESGMPNNRFLAERTGGTYSTLKVQPAELEDSGVYFCASSLEKYETQYFGPGTRLLVL.

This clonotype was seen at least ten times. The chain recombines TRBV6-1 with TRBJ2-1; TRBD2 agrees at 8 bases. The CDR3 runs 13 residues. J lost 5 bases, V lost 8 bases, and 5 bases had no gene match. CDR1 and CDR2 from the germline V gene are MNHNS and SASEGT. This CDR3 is CASAGGVHNEQFF. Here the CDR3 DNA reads TGTGCCAGCGCCGGGGGGGTACACAATGAGCAGTTCTTC.

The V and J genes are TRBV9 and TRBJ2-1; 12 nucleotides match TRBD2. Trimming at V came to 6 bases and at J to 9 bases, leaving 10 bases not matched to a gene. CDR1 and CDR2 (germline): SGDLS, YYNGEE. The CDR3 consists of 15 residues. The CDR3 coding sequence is TGTGCCAGCAAACCTAGCGGGGGGGCTAGCGGTGAGCAGTTCTTC. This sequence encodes CASKPSGGASGEQFF.

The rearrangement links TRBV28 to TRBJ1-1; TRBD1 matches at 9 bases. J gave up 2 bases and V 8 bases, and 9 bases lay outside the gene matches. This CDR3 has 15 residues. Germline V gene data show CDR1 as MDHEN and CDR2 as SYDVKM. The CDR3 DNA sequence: TGTGCCAGCGTCTTCTCGGGACAGGGAAACACTGAAGCTTTCTTT. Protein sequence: CASVFSGQGNTEAFF.

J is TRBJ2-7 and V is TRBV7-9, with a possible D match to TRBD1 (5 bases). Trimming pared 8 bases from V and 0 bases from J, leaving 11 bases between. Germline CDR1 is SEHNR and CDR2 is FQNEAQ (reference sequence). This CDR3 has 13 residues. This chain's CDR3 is CASSDIVSYEQYF. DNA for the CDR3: TGTGCCAGCTCGGACATAGTCTCCTACGAGCAGTACTTC.

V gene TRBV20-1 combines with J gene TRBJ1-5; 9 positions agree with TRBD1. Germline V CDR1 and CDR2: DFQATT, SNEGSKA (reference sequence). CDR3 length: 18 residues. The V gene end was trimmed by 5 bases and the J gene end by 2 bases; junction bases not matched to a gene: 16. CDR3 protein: CSARINSGTGRGNQPQHF. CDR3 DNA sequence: TGCAGTGCTCGTATAAATTCCGGGACAGGGAGAGGCAATCAGCCCCAGCATTTT.